This T cell receptor (beta chain) derives from a study of cytomegalovirus exposure and HLA in healthy donors. Whole-study results and caveats: Earlier findings revealed that most TCR beta V segments proved productive either about 90% or about 30% of the time. TCR beta chain V- and J-gene trimming was linked, in a later analysis, to a missense variant in DCLRE1C.

V lost 7 bases, J lost 8 bases, and 8 bases stayed unmatched. The CDR3 length is 13 residues. Per germline, CDR1 SNHLY and CDR2 FYNNEI. This clone has just one count. Its antigen is unknown. A multiplex PCR was run with 60 Vbeta primers and 13 Jbeta primers. Sequencing was performed with immunoSEQ multiplex PCR; in TCRdb, only in-frame clones are kept and a portion is missing. The repertoire includes around 95,000 clones, 74% of them detected once, and around 2% sits in the top ten. This chain uses TRBV2 with TRBJ1-2; the match to TRBD1 covers 9 bases. This sequence originates from a male donor in good health and CMV-seronegative. The material sequenced was PBMCs. The CDR3 nucleotides read TGTGCCAGCACCGTGGACAGGGGCTCAGGCTACACCTTC. Encoded protein: CASTVDRGSGYTF.